The 28 T cell receptor beta chains reported below all come from one sample, sequenced in a study of metastatic and nonmetastatic thyroid tumors. MiXCR reprocessed the PCR reads for TCRdb. The sample includes about 24,000 clones, around 28% of them seen just once. All patients were untreated before thyroid surgery. The sequenced sample was blood. The receptors originated from a male donor with papillary thyroid cancer or a benign thyroid nodule (not recorded which). Some clones in this sample may be carry-over from other donors' samples.

This clone was counted at least ten times. V is TRBV27 and J is TRBJ2-1, with 8 positions matching TRBD2. The trim removed 3 bases at V and 6 bases at J, leaving 1 base unmatched. The CDR3 is made up of 13 amino acids. Germline assignment: CDR1 MNHEY and CDR2 SMNVEV (reference sequence). CDR3 bases: TGTGCCAGCAGTTTCGGGGGGGGCAATGAGCAGTTCTTC. Protein product: CASSFGGGNEQFF.

This clone was seen repeatedly, ten times or more. The V call is TRBV20-1, the J call TRBJ1-2, with 7 nucleotides matching TRBD1. J gave up 4 bases and V 6 bases, and 8 bases lay outside the gene matches. Germline V CDR1 and CDR2: DFQATT, SNEGSKA (reference sequence). This CDR3 comprises 13 residues. The CDR3, as DNA: TGCAGTGCCCCGTTCGGGACAGCCTATGGCTACACCTTC. Protein: CSAPFGTAYGYTF.

The table lists this clone with many counts. J is TRBJ2-1 and V is TRBV4-1; a weak D match, TRBD2 (6 bases). Germline values: CDR1 MGHRA, CDR2 YSYEKL. There are 16 residues in the CDR3. Trimming took off 0 bases at V and 6 bases at J, with 15 bases between the two ends. CDR3 sequence reads: CASSQDGSGRFNEQFF. The DNA of the CDR3 is TGCGCCAGCAGCCAAGATGGCTCAGGGAGGTTCAATGAGCAGTTCTTC.

As concerns this clone: One junction end disagrees with the germline gene, perhaps due to a read error. The genes are TRBV6-5 and TRBJ2-7; D possibly matches TRBD1 or TRBD2 (5 bases each). The CDR3 has 13 residues. The germline gives CDR1 MNHEY, CDR2 SVGAGI. Here the CDR3 reads CARSYSKGSEQYF. The DNA of the CDR3 is TGTGCCAGAAGTTACTCGAAGGGGAGCGAGCAGTACTTC.

The chain is built from TRBV28 and TRBJ2-1; 8 nucleotides align to TRBD2. CDR3 size: 15 residues. J was trimmed by 8 bases and V by 4 bases; bases with no gene match: 10. Germline-derived CDR1 and CDR2 are MDHEN and SYDVKM. The CDR3 sequence: CASSYAGGISYEQFF. The CDR3 nucleotides are TGTGCCAGCAGTTACGCGGGGGGCATATCATATGAGCAGTTCTTC. Full variable domain (missing parts from reference TRBV28 and TRBJ2-1): DVKVTQSSRYLVKRTGEKVFLECVQDMDHENMFWYRQDPGLGLRLIYFSYDVKMKEKGDIPEGYSVSREKKERFSLILESASTNQTSMYLCASSYAGGISYEQFFGPGTRLTVL.

V gene TRBV12-3 or TRBV12-4 combines with J gene TRBJ1-1; TRBD1 aligns across 7 bases. The CDR3 has 15 residues. V shed 7 bases and J 1 base; nucleotides not matched to a gene: 9. The CDR3 spells CASTRPGQANTEAFF. In nucleotides, the CDR3 is TGTGCCAGCACGAGACCCGGACAGGCGAACACTGAAGCTTTCTTT.

A few counts support this clone. Sequence at one end of the junction differs from germline and may be a read error. The chain carries TRBV28 and TRBJ1-1, with TRBD1 matching 11 bases. The CDR3 totals 14 residues. CDR1 is MDHEN, CDR2 SYDVKM, per germline. The CDR3 bases are TGTTCCAGCAGTACGGGACAGGGGGTCACTGAAGCTTTCTTT. Translating gives CSSSTGQGVTEAFF. Full variable domain (remainder filled in from reference TRBV28 and TRBJ1-1): DVKVTQSSRYLVKRTGEKVFLECVQDMDHENMFWYRQDPGLGLRLIYFSYDVKMKEKGDIPEGYSVSREKKERFSLILESASTNQTSMYLCSSSTGQGVTEAFFGQGTRLTVV.

CDR3 loop: CSASPPAAYGYTF. The CDR3, as DNA: TGCAGTGCTAGTCCTCCGGCAGCGTATGGCTACACCTTC. The chain uses TRBV20-1 and TRBJ1-2; D unresolved. Germline CDR1 and CDR2: DFQATT and SNEGSKA (reference sequence). This CDR3 is built from 13 residues. Trimming left V 3 bases short and J 5 bases short, with 13 bases between.

For this clone: With a much larger clone just one base away, this may be a read error. Within the sample, other DNA sequences also encode this same CDR3. The genes are TRBV7-7 and TRBJ1-1; D is possibly TRBD1 (5 bases). This CDR3 contains 13 residues. Germline loops: CDR1 SSHAT, CDR2 FNYEAQ (reference sequence). CDR3 nucleotides: TGTGCTAGCAGCCTCACAGGTGACGCAGAAGCTTTCTTT. Translation gives CASSLTGDAEAFF. Filled out from reference TRBV7-7 and TRBJ1-1, the complete variable domain reads GAGVSQSPRYKVTKRGQDVTLRCDPISSHATLYWYQQALGQGPEFLTYFNYEAQPDKSGLPSDRFSAERPEGSISTLTIQRTEQRDSAMYRCASSLTGDAEAFFGQGTRLTVV.

The rearrangement links TRBV20-1 to TRBJ1-2; D gene unclear. CDR3 length equals 14 residues. Trimming cost V 0 bases and J 3 bases, with 11 bases left between them. Germline V lookup: CDR1 DFQATT, CDR2 SNEGSKA (reference sequence). Written as DNA, the CDR3 is TGCAGTGCTAGAGAGGAAGTCCCTCACTATGGCTACACCTTC. Residues: CSAREEVPHYGYTF.

This clone was seen repeatedly, ten times or more. As DNA, the CDR3 is TGTGCCAGCAGCTTAAGACTAGCGAGCGGGGGTGAGCAGTTCTTC. It encodes CASSLRLASGGEQFF. This chain links TRBV11-1 with TRBJ2-1; 8 bases are shared with TRBD2. V lost 2 bases and J lost 9; bases outside the gene matches: 9. Germline V lookup: CDR1 SGHAT, CDR2 FQDESV (reference sequence). This CDR3 comprises 15 residues.

Ten or more counts support this clone. This rearrangement joins TRBV3-1 to TRBJ2-3; TRBD2 matches 14 bases. Trimming at V came to 4 bases and at J to 8 bases, leaving 5 bases not matched to a gene. In germline, CDR1 is LGHDT, CDR2 YNNKEL (reference sequence). The CDR3 runs to 15 residues. The CDR3 here is CASSLGLAGVGTQYF. The CDR3 DNA follows: TGTGCCAGCAGCCTGGGACTAGCGGGAGTAGGTACGCAGTATTTT.

This clone is labeled medium-sized. The J gene is TRBJ2-7, the V gene TRBV7-2, with a possible D match to TRBD1 (6 bases). Trimming removed 5 bases from V and 0 bases from J, with 8 bases in between. Germline assignment: CDR1 SGHTA and CDR2 FQGNSA. The CDR3 length is 13 residues. The CDR3 DNA reads TGTGCCAGCAGCCAGGGGACCTCCTACGAGCAGTACTTC. As protein: CASSQGTSYEQYF.

As to this clone: Sequence at one end of the junction differs from germline and may be a read error. The genes are TRBV6-1 and TRBJ2-2; D ambiguous. The germline gives CDR1 MNHNS, CDR2 SASEGT. The CDR3 runs to 14 residues. This chain's CDR3 is CASTCEANTVELFF. CDR3 bases: TGTGCCAGCACCTGTGAAGCGAACACCGTGGAGCTGTTTTTT.

V is TRBV20-1 and J is TRBJ2-1, with D possibly being TRBD1 (5 bases). The CDR3 spans 16 residues. The germline V and J ends were trimmed by 3 bases and 5 bases, with 20 bases remaining between them. Germline CDR1 is DFQATT and CDR2 is SNEGSKA (reference sequence). The CDR3 coding sequence is TGCAGTGCTAGCCGGCAGGGTGGTTGGTCCGACAATGAGCAGTTCTTC. Amino acids: CSASRQGGWSDNEQFF.

This clone was detected a few times. The limits of the CDR3 on the DNA are not certain, so only TCRdb's listed CDR3 is given. The CDR3 spells CASSVGQGNNVPTF. This chain links TRBV25-1 with TRBJ2-6; TRBD1 was called by the table and not checked on the DNA. CDR1 MGHDK and CDR2 SYGVNS come from the germline V gene. The CDR3 sequence runs 14 residues, both termini included.

This clone was seen only a few times. J is TRBJ2-7 and V is TRBV6-1, with TRBD2 identical over 7 bases. The CDR3 has 15 amino acids. Looked up from germline, CDR1 is MNHNS and CDR2 is SASEGT. After removal of 5 bases from V and 2 bases from J, the junction contained 9 bases not matched to a gene. The CDR3, as DNA: TGTGCCAGCAGTAAAACGGGGGGTTCCCCCTACGAGCAGTACTTC. It translates to CASSKTGGSPYEQYF.

This clone came up many times. This chain connects TRBV5-8 to TRBJ1-4; D not certain. Germline CDR1 is SGHTS and CDR2 is YDEGEE. Trimming left V 1 base short and J 8 bases short, with 15 bases between. CDR3 length equals 15 residues. CDR3 region: CASSLLLGIREKLFF. In DNA, the CDR3 is TGTGCCAGCAGCTTGCTCTTGGGAATACGGGAAAAACTGTTTTTT.

J is TRBJ2-2 and V is TRBV6-1, with a weak D call TRBD1 (6 bases). The ends were cut back, 7 bases at V and 1 base at J, with 13 bases in the middle. The CDR3 spans 15 residues. The germline gives CDR1 MNHNS, CDR2 SASEGT. The DNA of the CDR3 is TGTGCCAGCACTCGGGACACCTGGAACACCGGGGAGCTGTTTTTT. Translated: CASTRDTWNTGELFF.

The chain recombines TRBV19 with TRBJ1-2, with D tentatively TRBD1 (5 bases). Germline values: CDR1 LNHDA, CDR2 SQIVND (reference sequence). CDR3 length equals 15 residues. V was shortened by 4 bases and J by 4 bases, with 16 bases between the two germline ends. The CDR3 DNA sequence: TGTGCCAGTAGTAAAAACAGGCCCGGCGGCTATGGCTACACCTTC. It is translated as CASSKNRPGGYGYTF.

Ten or more counts support this clone. This chain connects TRBV7-2 to TRBJ2-3; D not resolved. The CDR3 consists of 12 residues. Germline CDR1 is SGHTA and CDR2 is FQGNSA. Trimming took off 5 bases at V and 2 bases at J, with 5 bases between the two ends. The CDR3: CASSIHTDTQYF. In DNA, the CDR3 is TGTGCCAGCAGCATCCACACAGATACGCAGTATTTT.

This clone has a count of ten or more. The CDR3 here is CASSPFSGRADEQFF. The CDR3 DNA reads TGTGCCAGCTCACCGTTTAGCGGGAGGGCGGATGAGCAGTTCTTC. The chain is built from TRBV18 and TRBJ2-1; 11 bases map to TRBD2. There are 15 residues in the CDR3. CDR1 and CDR2 from the germline V gene are KGHSH and LQKENI. J lost 8 bases, V lost 3 bases, and 6 bases had no gene match.

This sequence joins TRBV20-1 and TRBJ1-5; D possibly corresponds to TRBD1 (5 bases). The CDR3 is made up of 15 amino acids. Looked up from germline, CDR1 is DFQATT and CDR2 is SNEGSKA (reference sequence). Trimming pared 3 bases from V and 2 bases from J, leaving 14 bases between. DNA for the CDR3: TGCAGTGCTAGTTTCGAGCGGGGCGGCAATCAGCCCCAGCATTTT. It specifies CSASFERGGNQPQHF.

This clone was seen just once. Compared with germline, one end of the junction differs, possibly owing to a read error. The rearrangement links TRBV20-1 to TRBJ1-1; the D is unclear. CDR1 and CDR2 (germline): DFQATT, SNEGSKA (reference sequence). The length of the CDR3 is 13 residues. The CDR3 DNA reads TGCAGTAGGACCGGTTCTATTCTCACTGAAGATTTCTTT. Translation gives CSRTGSILTEDFF.

The chain has TRBV28 and TRBJ2-1; D not certain. The CDR3 has 15 amino acids. The V and J ends lost 1 base and 8 bases respectively, with 15 bases between them. The germline CDR1 and CDR2 sequences are MDHEN and SYDVKM. This CDR3 is CASSLSPPGYDEQFF. In nucleotides, the CDR3 is TGTGCCAGCAGTTTATCTCCCCCAGGATACGATGAGCAGTTCTTC.

In its sample, this clone is medium-sized. The chain is built from TRBV6-6 and TRBJ2-7; D gene unclear. V lost 2 bases and J lost 4, with 9 bases in between. The CDR3 is 13 amino acids. Germline lookup yields CDR1 MNHNY and CDR2 SVGAGI (reference sequence). The CDR3 loop reads CASSYRRRYEQYF. CDR3 coding DNA: TGTGCCAGCAGTTACCGTCGAAGATACGAGCAGTACTTC.

The chain has TRBV7-2 and TRBJ2-3; D is perhaps TRBD2 (5 bases). In germline, CDR1 is SGHTA, CDR2 FQGNSA. The germline V and J ends were trimmed by 1 base and 2 bases, with 7 bases remaining between them. The CDR3 loop spans 14 amino acids. CDR3 amino acids: CASSLDGNTDTQYF. The CDR3 nucleotides are TGTGCCAGCAGCTTAGACGGGAACACAGATACGCAGTATTTT.

This clone was found a few times. The V call is TRBV28, the J call TRBJ2-7, with D unclear. CDR3 length: 12 residues. V lost 3 bases and J lost 3, with 6 bases in between. CDR1 is MDHEN and CDR2 is SYDVKM in the germline V gene. Written as DNA, the CDR3 is TGTGCCAGCAGTTTGGTAAACTACGAGCAGTACTTC. Its protein is CASSLVNYEQYF.